One sample yielded the 26 T cell receptor beta chains listed below, sequenced in a study of blood T cell repertoires in COVID-19. Only in-frame clones appear in the TCRdb table, and some are missing; sequencing was by immunoSEQ multiplex PCR. The data show some 210,000 clones, around 80% seen once. Sequencing was carried out using peripheral blood. These receptors originate from a woman between 40 and 50 years old with acute or convalescent COVID-19.

The chain joins TRBV29-1 to TRBJ2-2, with TRBD2 matching over 16 bases. The germline CDR1 and CDR2 sequences are SQVTM and ANQGSEA. The V segment lost 4 bases and the J segment 1 base; nucleotides outside the gene matches: 9. The length of the CDR3 is 19 residues. DNA for the CDR3: TGCAGCGTTGGGGGGACTAGCGGGAGGGAGAGAGGGAACACCGGGGAGCTGTTTTTT. This codes for CSVGGTSGRERGNTGELFF.

The V gene is TRBV7-9, the J gene TRBJ2-5; D call uncertain. The CDR3 spans 13 residues. The germline V gene has CDR1 SEHNR and CDR2 FQNEAQ (reference sequence). V lost 5 bases and J lost 5, with 12 bases in between. The CDR3 sequence: CASSRKQSETQYF. The CDR3 DNA is TGTGCCAGCAGCCGAAAACAGTCCGAGACCCAGTACTTC.

The CDR3 region has the DNA TGTGCCAGCTCACGCGGACAGGGGGTGAACGAGCAGTACTTC. Residues: CASSRGQGVNEQYF. The rearrangement uses TRBV18 and TRBJ2-7; 10 nucleotides align to TRBD1. This CDR3 has 14 residues. Germline lookup yields CDR1 KGHSH and CDR2 LQKENI. Losses at the gene ends were 4 bases for V and 5 bases for J; bases not matched to a gene: 5.

The V and J genes are TRBV7-6 and TRBJ2-2; TRBD2 matches at 8 bases. Germline CDR1 reads SGHVS; CDR2 reads FNYEAQ. V shed 5 bases and J 6 bases; nucleotides not matched to a gene: 5. The CDR3 is 14 residues long. The DNA of the CDR3 is TGTGCCAGCAGCCCCCTGCGGGGGGCCGGGGAGCTGTTTTTT. Translating gives CASSPLRGAGELFF. Based on the CDR3 plus reference TRBV7-6 and TRBJ2-2, the full variable domain is GAGVSQSPRYKVTKRGQDVALRCDPISGHVSLYWYRQALGQGPEFLTYFNYEAQQDKSGLPNDRFSAERPEGSISTLTIQRTEQRDSAMYRCASSPLRGAGELFFGEGSRLTVL.

The rearrangement links TRBV3-1 (or the pseudogene TRBV3-2) to TRBJ1-1; D is unclear. V lost 1 base and J lost 5, with 14 bases in between. From germline, CDR1 is LGHDT and CDR2 YNNKEL (reference sequence). The CDR3 runs to 15 residues. CDR3 sequence (DNA): TGTGCCAGCAGCCAAGGTGGTCCCAGCGGGACTGAAGCTTTCTTT. It specifies CASSQGGPSGTEAFF.

The genes are TRBV7-9 and TRBJ1-4; 8 bases align to TRBD1. V was clipped by 5 bases and J by 3 bases; unmatched bases: 8. Germline assignment: CDR1 SEHNR and CDR2 FQNEAQ (reference sequence). The CDR3 runs 16 residues. CDR3 amino acids: CASSPRDRGPNEKLFF. In DNA, the CDR3 is TGTGCCAGCAGCCCTCGCGACAGGGGACCTAATGAAAAACTGTTTTTT.

The chain is built from TRBV5-1 and TRBJ2-3, with D tentatively TRBD2 (5 bases). Trimming shortened V by 5 bases and J by 0 bases, and 10 bases separated the two germline ends. CDR1 is SGHRS, CDR2 YFSETQ, per germline. CDR3 length: 14 amino acids. CDR3: CASSLEDSTDTQYF. Here the CDR3 DNA reads TGCGCCAGCAGTCTGGAGGATAGCACAGATACGCAGTATTTT. The complete variable domain, with remaining parts taken from reference TRBV5-1 and TRBJ2-3, reads KAGVTQTPRYLIKTRGQQVTLSCSPISGHRSVSWYQQTPGQGLQFLFEYFSETQRNKGNFPGRFSGRQFSNSRSEMNVSTLELGDSALYLCASSLEDSTDTQYFGPGTRLTVL.

The chain is built from TRBV4-3 and TRBJ2-7; D perhaps matches TRBD2 (6 bases). V lost 10 bases to trimming and J lost 6 bases, with 19 bases between them. The CDR3 extends over 13 amino acids. CDR1 and CDR2 (germline): LGHNA, YSLEER. The CDR3 loop reads CATPGGQGSEQYF. CDR3 in DNA: TGCGCCACCCCCGGAGGGCAAGGGTCCGAGCAGTACTTC.

V gene TRBV19 combines with J gene TRBJ2-2, with D possibly matching TRBD1 (6 bases). The CDR3 totals 13 residues. Germline loops: CDR1 LNHDA, CDR2 SQIVND (reference sequence). V shed 9 bases and J shed 7 bases, with 15 bases lying between them. CDR3 bases: TGTGCCAGCTCAGGGGTCCGGGACGGGGAGCTGTTTTTT. Its protein product is CASSGVRDGELFF.

The chain recombines TRBV7-2 with TRBJ2-5, with 9 nucleotides matching TRBD1. CDR1 is SGHTA and CDR2 is FQGNSA in the germline V gene. This CDR3 is built from 15 residues. V trimming: 3 bases; J trimming: 2 bases; junction bases outside the gene matches: 4. The CDR3 region is CASSLGQGFQETQYF. The CDR3 bases are TGTGCCAGCAGCTTGGGACAGGGATTTCAAGAGACCCAGTACTTC.

In DNA form, the CDR3 reads TGTGCCAGTAGTATCTCGGGACAGCTCCAAGAGACCCAGTACTTC. This encodes CASSISGQLQETQYF. V and J are TRBV19 and TRBJ2-5; 7 bases map to TRBD1. Germline values: CDR1 LNHDA, CDR2 SQIVND (reference sequence). With 3 bases clipped from V and 1 base from J, the junction kept 5 bases outside the gene matches. This CDR3 comprises 15 residues.

The CDR3 here is CASSPPGLRATDTQYF. The CDR3 nucleotides read TGTGCCAGCTCACCACCGGGACTACGTGCCACAGATACGCAGTATTTT. The chain combines TRBV18 with TRBJ2-3; TRBD2 aligns across 7 bases. The CDR3 is 16 amino acids. Germline V CDR1 and CDR2: KGHSH, LQKENI. Trimming took 0 bases from V and 2 from J; bases not matched to a gene: 5.

The rearrangement links TRBV11-2 to TRBJ2-5; D gene unclear. The CDR3 runs to 14 residues. Germline lookup yields CDR1 SGHAT and CDR2 FQNNGV. V lost 1 base to trimming and J lost 2 bases, with 8 bases between them. CDR3 region: CASSLVPTQETQYF. The DNA for the CDR3 is TGTGCCAGCAGCTTAGTCCCGACTCAAGAGACCCAGTACTTC. Variable domain in full (rest from reference TRBV11-2 and TRBJ2-5): EAGVAQSPRYKIIEKRQSVAFWCNPISGHATLYWYQQILGQGPKLLIQFQNNGVVDDSQLPKDRFSAERLKGVDSTLKIQPAKLEDSAVYLCASSLVPTQETQYFGPGTRLLVL.

The CDR3, as DNA: TGTGCCAGCAGCTTGGTGGCAAACAATGAGCAGTTCTTC. Encoded protein: CASSLVANNEQFF. The genes are TRBV5-6 and TRBJ2-1; D remains ambiguous. V was shortened by 0 bases and J by 5 bases, with 6 bases between the two germline ends. The CDR3 covers 13 residues. CDR1 is SGHDT, CDR2 YYEEEE, per germline.

CDR3: CASSPGQLNSPLHF. CDR3 coding DNA: TGTGCCAGCAGCCCGGGACAGCTTAATTCACCCCTCCACTTT. The chain joins TRBV27 to TRBJ1-6, with 7 bases matching TRBD1. Germline CDR1 is MNHEY and CDR2 is SMNVEV (reference sequence). The CDR3 has 14 amino acids. The trim removed 6 bases at V and 6 bases at J, leaving 5 bases unmatched.

This chain links TRBV6-5 with TRBJ2-7; possible D gene TRBD2, 6 bases. Per the germline V gene, CDR1 is MNHEY and CDR2 is SVGAGI. The CDR3 loop spans 14 amino acids. The ends were cut back, 6 bases at V and 2 bases at J, with 14 bases in the middle. In DNA form, the CDR3 reads TGTGCCAGCAGGGATACAGGAGGGGCCTACGAGCAGTACTTC. Protein: CASRDTGGAYEQYF.

This chain links TRBV6-4 with TRBJ2-1, with 12 positions matching TRBD2. Per germline, CDR1 MRHNA and CDR2 SNTAGT. With 4 bases clipped from V and 4 bases from J, the junction kept 2 bases outside the gene matches. The CDR3 is made up of 15 amino acids. CDR3 nucleotides: TGTGCCAGCAGTGTGGGGACTAGCGGGTACAATGAGCAGTTCTTC. It codes for CASSVGTSGYNEQFF.

V gene TRBV28 combines with J gene TRBJ2-7; 7 positions agree with TRBD1. J lost 3 bases, V lost 10 bases, and 6 bases had no gene match. Germline V lookup: CDR1 MDHEN, CDR2 SYDVKM. The CDR3 spans 12 residues. This CDR3 is CATMGQSYEQYF. The CDR3 DNA is TGTGCCACCATGGGACAGAGCTACGAGCAGTACTTC.

In this sample, this clone turned up once. The rearrangement joins TRBV12-2 to TRBJ1-6. TRBV12-2 is a recognized pseudogene. The CDR3 contains 18 residues. CDR3: CASRLIVRVWGDNSPLHF. CDR3 DNA sequence: TGTGCAAGTCGCTTAATAGTTCGCGTGTGGGGGGATAATTCACCCCTCCACTTT.

The rearrangement links TRBV30 to TRBJ1-2; D call uncertain. CDR1 and CDR2 (germline): GTSNPN, SVGIG (reference sequence). The CDR3 is made up of 13 amino acids. V lost 3 bases and J 6 bases, leaving 14 bases between the germline ends. DNA of the CDR3: TGTGCCTGGAGAAAAAATTTGCCGGATGGCTACACCTTC. Protein sequence: CAWRKNLPDGYTF.

This rearrangement joins TRBV6-6 to TRBJ2-1; TRBD1 matches at 7 bases. Germline V gene sequence: CDR1 MNHNY, CDR2 SVGAGI (reference sequence). V lost 5 bases to trimming and J lost 1 base; unmatched junction nucleotides: 5. The CDR3 totals 15 residues. The CDR3 protein is CASSRQGGSYNEQFF. As DNA, the CDR3 is TGTGCCAGCAGTAGACAGGGCGGGTCCTACAATGAGCAGTTCTTC.

The chain is built from TRBV5-1 and TRBJ1-1, with D tentatively TRBD1 (5 bases). Trimming left V 4 bases short and J 3 bases short, with 10 bases between. Germline CDR1 reads SGHRS; CDR2 reads YFSETQ. The CDR3 totals 13 residues. CDR3 protein: CASSTDTYTEAFF. The CDR3 DNA reads TGCGCCAGCAGCACGGACACTTACACTGAAGCTTTCTTT.

This chain uses TRBV5-1 with TRBJ1-1, with D perhaps TRBD1 (5 bases). Germline CDR1 SGHRS, CDR2 YFSETQ. The CDR3 is 16 amino acids. The germline V and J ends were trimmed by 0 bases and 1 base, with 13 bases remaining between them. DNA of the CDR3: TGCGCCAGCAGCTTGGATGCGGGACTTCCGAACACTGAAGCTTTCTTT. Translating gives CASSLDAGLPNTEAFF.

This clone has a single count. CDR3 sequence (DNA): TGTGCCAGCAGCTTCACGGGGGGGTACACCGGGGAGCTGTTTTTT. It is translated as CASSFTGGYTGELFF. J is TRBJ2-2 and V is TRBV7-2; 8 bases are shared with TRBD2. CDR1 and CDR2 (germline): SGHTA, FQGNSA. V gave up 3 bases and J gave up 3 bases; unmatched junction bases: 3. CDR3 length equals 15 residues.

This clone was seen only a few times. This chain connects TRBV7-2 to TRBJ2-2, with 9 bases identical to TRBD1. This CDR3 contains 16 residues. V was pared by 5 bases and J by 7 bases, with 11 bases of the junction left unmatched. Germline CDR1 SGHTA, CDR2 FQGNSA. CDR3 nucleotide sequence: TGTGCCAGCAGCGCAGTCCCCGGACAGGGGATCGGGGAGCTGTTTTTT. This translates into CASSAVPGQGIGELFF.

This chain uses TRBV6-5 with TRBJ1-5; 9 bases agree with TRBD1. CDR1 and CDR2 (germline): MNHEY, SVGAGI. The junction had 11 bases not matched to a gene; V was cut back by 10 bases and J by 7 bases. This CDR3 comprises 14 residues. The CDR3 DNA follows: TGTGCCACAGGGACAGGGTGGAGTGACCAGCCCCAGCATTTT. It encodes CATGTGWSDQPQHF.